Listed below are T cell receptor beta chains from one sample, sequenced in a study of blood T cell repertoires in COVID-19. Sequenced by immunoSEQ multiplex PCR; TCRdb stores in-frame clones only, minus some. The table lists more than 200,000 clones, more than 85% of them singletons. Sequencing was done on a sample of peripheral blood. The receptor source for this set is a woman in her sixties with COVID-19, enrolled during active disease. Each CDR3 is given with its conserved first and last residue. D genes are given only for firm matches. Clone size is shown for a subset of rows, as once, few, many or a class of expanded clone.

len: 13; d_gene: .; j_gene: TRBJ2-7; abundance: few; v_gene: TRBV29-1; CDR3nt: TGCAGCGTTGTGGGGCAGGGTTACTACGAGCAGTACTTC; CDR3aa: CSVVGQGYYEQYF
len: 11; d_gene: .; j_gene: TRBJ1-5; abundance: .; v_gene: TRBV19; CDR3nt: TGTGCCAGTACCGCGGGGGGGCCCCAGCATTTT; CDR3aa: CASTAGGPQHF
len: 17; d_gene: TRBD2; j_gene: TRBJ2-2; abundance: .; v_gene: TRBV5-1; CDR3nt: TGCGCCAGCAGACAGAGACTAGCGGGATCGGGGACCGGGGAGCTGTTTTTT; CDR3aa: CASRQRLAGSGTGELFF
len: 13; d_gene: .; j_gene: TRBJ2-5; abundance: .; v_gene: TRBV29-1; CDR3nt: TGCAGCGTTGCTGGGGCAGTCCAAGAGACCCAGTACTTC; CDR3aa: CSVAGAVQETQYF
len: 11; d_gene: .; j_gene: TRBJ2-7; abundance: .; v_gene: TRBV30; CDR3nt: TGTGCCGGGGGGGGCCGTTACGAGCAGTACTTC; CDR3aa: CAGGGRYEQYF
len: 14; d_gene: TRBD1; j_gene: TRBJ1-2; abundance: .; v_gene: TRBV30; CDR3nt: TGTGCCTGGTTACGGCAGGGGGCAAACTATGGCTACACCTTC; CDR3aa: CAWLRQGANYGYTF
len: 16; d_gene: .; j_gene: TRBJ2-1; abundance: .; v_gene: TRBV18; CDR3nt: TGTGCCAGCACCCCAACAACCGGGACGGGACAAAATGAGCAGTTCTTC; CDR3aa: CASTPTTGTGQNEQFF
len: 14; d_gene: TRBD2; j_gene: TRBJ2-2; abundance: .; v_gene: TRBV9; CDR3nt: TGTGCCAGCGGGACTATTACGAACACCGGGGAGCTGTTTTTT; CDR3aa: CASGTITNTGELFF
len: 16; d_gene: .; j_gene: TRBJ1-5; abundance: .; v_gene: TRBV28; CDR3nt: TGTGCCAGCAGTTTGGCCGCGGATACTAGCAATCAGCCCCAGCATTTT; CDR3aa: CASSLAADTSNQPQHF
len: 14; d_gene: .; j_gene: TRBJ2-2; abundance: .; v_gene: TRBV24-1; CDR3nt: TGTGCCACCAGCCACGGGGTGAACACCGGGGAGCTGTTTTTT; CDR3aa: CATSHGVNTGELFF
len: 11; d_gene: .; j_gene: TRBJ2-3; abundance: .; v_gene: TRBV19; CDR3nt: TGTGCCAGTAGTATACGTCATACGCAGTATTTT; CDR3aa: CASSIRHTQYF
len: 18; d_gene: TRBD1; j_gene: TRBJ2-2; abundance: .; v_gene: TRBV3-1/TRBV3-2; CDR3nt: TGTGCCAGCAGCCAAGATAGAATGACAGGGACCAACACCGGGGAGCTGTTTTTT; CDR3aa: CASSQDRMTGTNTGELFF
len: 15; d_gene: TRBD1; j_gene: TRBJ2-1; abundance: .; v_gene: TRBV6-5; CDR3nt: TGTGCCAGCAGTTACGGAGACAGGGTCGACAATGAGCAGTTCTTC; CDR3aa: CASSYGDRVDNEQFF
len: 15; d_gene: .; j_gene: TRBJ1-4; abundance: few; v_gene: TRBV7-2; CDR3nt: TGTGCCAGCAGCTCCCAAGGAGCAACTAATGAAAAACTGTTTTTT; CDR3aa: CASSSQGATNEKLFF
len: 17; d_gene: TRBD2; j_gene: TRBJ2-2; abundance: .; v_gene: TRBV6-4; CDR3nt: TGTGCCAGCAGGAACGGGACTAGCGGACCAAACACCGGGGAGCTGTTTTTT; CDR3aa: CASRNGTSGPNTGELFF
len: 15; d_gene: TRBD2; j_gene: TRBJ2-1; abundance: .; v_gene: TRBV7-9; CDR3nt: TGTGCCAGCAGCCCACTAGCGGGATACCACAATGAGCAGTTCTTC; CDR3aa: CASSPLAGYHNEQFF
len: 14; d_gene: .; j_gene: TRBJ2-7; abundance: .; v_gene: TRBV9; CDR3nt: TGTGCCAGCAGCCCACGGACAGACCCTTACGAGCAGTACTTC; CDR3aa: CASSPRTDPYEQYF
len: 16; d_gene: TRBD2; j_gene: TRBJ2-1; abundance: .; v_gene: TRBV2; CDR3nt: TGTGCCAGCAGTGAAGCAAGCGGGAGGCACTACAATGAGCAGTTCTTC; CDR3aa: CASSEASGRHYNEQFF
len: 14; d_gene: .; j_gene: TRBJ1-2; abundance: .; v_gene: TRBV4-1; CDR3nt: TGCGCCAGCAGCCAGTTTGCCCCGGGGGGGGGCTACACCTTC; CDR3aa: CASSQFAPGGGYTF
len: 14; d_gene: .; j_gene: TRBJ1-5; abundance: .; v_gene: TRBV5-6; CDR3nt: TGTGCCAGCAGCTCTATTTATAGCAATCAGCCCCAGCATTTT; CDR3aa: CASSSIYSNQPQHF
len: 15; d_gene: TRBD1; j_gene: TRBJ1-5; abundance: .; v_gene: TRBV5-5; CDR3nt: TGTGCCAGCAGCTTAGGGACAGCCCCGAGTCAGCCCCAGCATTTT; CDR3aa: CASSLGTAPSQPQHF
len: 15; d_gene: TRBD2; j_gene: TRBJ2-1; abundance: once; v_gene: TRBV28; CDR3nt: TGTGCCAGCAGTCTAAGACTAGCGGATTACAATGAGCAGTTCTTC; CDR3aa: CASSLRLADYNEQFF
len: 15; d_gene: TRBD2; j_gene: TRBJ2-3; abundance: once; v_gene: TRBV6-5; CDR3nt: TGTGCCAGCAGTTATCTGACTAGCGGAGAGACAACGCAGTATTTT; CDR3aa: CASSYLTSGETTQYF
len: 21; d_gene: TRBD2; j_gene: TRBJ2-1; abundance: .; v_gene: TRBV4-2; CDR3nt: TGTGCCAGCAGCCAAGATCTGACTAGCGGGAGCGCTCGGAGCTCCTACAATGAGCAGTTCTTC; CDR3aa: CASSQDLTSGSARSSYNEQFF
len: 15; d_gene: TRBD2; j_gene: TRBJ2-1; abundance: .; v_gene: TRBV11-3; CDR3nt: TGTGCCAGCAGCTTGACGGGAGGTTCCTACAATGAGCAGTTCTTC; CDR3aa: CASSLTGGSYNEQFF
len: 15; d_gene: TRBD1; j_gene: TRBJ2-1; abundance: .; v_gene: TRBV28; CDR3nt: TGTGCCAGCAGTTTACGGGACAGGGTTCTTTCCGAGCAGTTCTTC; CDR3aa: CASSLRDRVLSEQFF
len: 14; d_gene: .; j_gene: TRBJ1-5; abundance: many; v_gene: TRBV15; CDR3nt: TGTGCCACCAGCAGAGATTTCGGCAATCAGCCCCAGCATTTT; CDR3aa: CATSRDFGNQPQHF
len: 15; d_gene: .; j_gene: TRBJ1-1; abundance: .; v_gene: TRBV27; CDR3nt: TGTGCCAGCAGTTTATCCCCCTCTCTGAACACTGAAGCTTTCTTT; CDR3aa: CASSLSPSLNTEAFF
len: 15; d_gene: TRBD1; j_gene: TRBJ1-1; abundance: .; v_gene: TRBV15; CDR3nt: TGTGCCACCAGCAGAGATGCGGGACAGGGGCTTGAAGCTTTCTTT; CDR3aa: CATSRDAGQGLEAFF
len: 14; d_gene: TRBD2; j_gene: TRBJ2-2; abundance: .; v_gene: TRBV7-6; CDR3nt: TGTGCCAGCAGCACTCGGGGGGACACCGGGGAGCTGTTTTTT; CDR3aa: CASSTRGDTGELFF
len: 15; d_gene: TRBD1; j_gene: TRBJ1-1; abundance: .; v_gene: TRBV5-1; CDR3nt: TGCGCCAGCAGCCCGTCTGGGACAGTGAACACTGAAGCTTTCTTT; CDR3aa: CASSPSGTVNTEAFF
len: 13; d_gene: .; j_gene: TRBJ2-7; abundance: few; v_gene: TRBV27; CDR3nt: TGTGCCAGCAGTTTCGCACAGTCCTACGAGCAGTACTTC; CDR3aa: CASSFAQSYEQYF
len: 12; d_gene: TRBD1; j_gene: TRBJ2-7; abundance: .; v_gene: TRBV2; CDR3nt: TGTGCCAGCACCCAGACAGGGTTCGAGCAGTACTTC; CDR3aa: CASTQTGFEQYF
len: 16; d_gene: .; j_gene: TRBJ2-2; abundance: .; v_gene: TRBV9; CDR3nt: TGTGCCAGCAGCGTCTCTGGCGGGCCCGCCACCGGGGAGCTGTTTTTT; CDR3aa: CASSVSGGPATGELFF
len: 14; d_gene: .; j_gene: TRBJ2-3; abundance: .; v_gene: TRBV5-1; CDR3nt: TGCGCCAGCAGCTTGGCGGCACAGACGGATACGCAGTATTTT; CDR3aa: CASSLAAQTDTQYF
len: 15; d_gene: TRBD2; j_gene: TRBJ2-7; abundance: .; v_gene: TRBV6-2/TRBV6-3; CDR3nt: TGTGCCAGCAGCTATCCTAGCGGATTCGCCTACGAGCAGTACTTC; CDR3aa: CASSYPSGFAYEQYF
len: 16; d_gene: .; j_gene: TRBJ2-1; abundance: .; v_gene: TRBV12-5; CDR3nt: TGTGCTAGTGGTTATGAACTGATGGGCAGGGTCAATGAGCAGTTCTTC; CDR3aa: CASGYELMGRVNEQFF
len: 15; d_gene: TRBD1; j_gene: TRBJ1-6; abundance: .; v_gene: TRBV18; CDR3nt: TGTGCCAGCTCACGTGGGACCAGGGGGGATTCACCCCTCCACTTT; CDR3aa: CASSRGTRGDSPLHF
len: 17; d_gene: TRBD2; j_gene: TRBJ2-6; abundance: once; v_gene: TRBV27; CDR3nt: TGTGCCAGCAGTGGGAGGGCGCCCCTGTCTGGGGCCAACGTCCTGACTTTC; CDR3aa: CASSGRAPLSGANVLTF
len: 14; d_gene: .; j_gene: TRBJ1-4; abundance: .; v_gene: TRBV5-1; CDR3nt: TGCGCCAGCAGCACGGGACATATAGGTGAAAAACTGTTTTTT; CDR3aa: CASSTGHIGEKLFF
len: 13; d_gene: TRBD1; j_gene: TRBJ1-6; abundance: .; v_gene: TRBV9; CDR3nt: TGTGCCAGCAGCCCACAGGGGAATTCACCCCTCCACTTT; CDR3aa: CASSPQGNSPLHF